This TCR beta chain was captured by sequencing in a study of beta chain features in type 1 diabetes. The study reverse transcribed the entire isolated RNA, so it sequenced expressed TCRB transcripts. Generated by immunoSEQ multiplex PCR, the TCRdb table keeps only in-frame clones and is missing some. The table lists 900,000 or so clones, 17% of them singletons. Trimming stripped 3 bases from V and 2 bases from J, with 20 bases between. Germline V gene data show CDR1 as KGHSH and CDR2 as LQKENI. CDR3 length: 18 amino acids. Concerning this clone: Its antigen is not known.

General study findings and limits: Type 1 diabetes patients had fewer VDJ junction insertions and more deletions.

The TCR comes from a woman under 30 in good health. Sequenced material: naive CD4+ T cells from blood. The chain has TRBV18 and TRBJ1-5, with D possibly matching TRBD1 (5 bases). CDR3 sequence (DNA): TGTGCCAGCTCACCGTTTTATCAAGGGAGGGGTGGCAATCAGCCCCAGCATTTT. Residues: CASSPFYQGRGGNQPQHF.